The T cell receptor beta chain under discussion was sequenced for a study of tumor-infiltrating lymphocytes in primary liver carcinoma. Co-extracted RNA and DNA came from 20-30 mg of unsorted bulk tissue. Each participant had primary liver carcinoma, and surgical resection was the treatment. The CDR3 contains 13 residues when both ends are counted. Looked up from germline, CDR1 is SQVTM and CDR2 is ANQGSEA. Production of TCR beta cDNA used 400 to 600 ng total RNA together with a constant-region primer. Generation of the TCR beta libraries relied on three nested multiplex PCR rounds using slightly modified ARM-PCR. TRBV1-TRBV30 forward primers paired with a C-beta reverse primer were used in the first two PCR rounds, which ran roughly 9 cycles each. Using its own MiXCR run on the multiplex PCR reads, TCRdb lists one record per CDR3 protein. The table includes roughly 100,000 distinct CDR3 sequences, around 63% detected once.

A word on this clonotype: Its target is not known. Since no conserved phenylalanine or tryptophan closes the CDR3, a read error is the likely cause. The DNA is omitted, as the CDR3 cannot be located on it reliably, and the CDR3 follows TCRdb's listing.

Regarding the study as a whole: Just about 7-25% of leading clones were found in every one of five regions. Tumors had a significantly higher top-250-clone fraction than blood (p = 0.039).

The chain combines TRBV29-1 with TRBJ2-2. This receptor was obtained from a woman aged 60-70 years with primary liver carcinoma and hepatitis B virus infection. Sequencing used liver tumor tissue from sampling region 5. Subset meaning: tumor region T5, tumor centre. The CDR3 spells CSVTGYSGGELFY.